The entry below describes one T cell receptor beta chain. Antigen specificity is unknown. The sample originates from a study of cytomegalovirus exposure and HLA in healthy donors. Background on the study: The Caucasian-associated ancestry cluster held roughly 81% of roughly 370 genotyped donors. Study conclusions and caveats: One cluster of highly shared sequence variants probably arose as a sequencing artifact. Researchers reported in a later analysis that common viral pathogens appeared linked to several top clusters. Trimming of TCR beta V- and J-genes showed a link, identified in a later analysis, to a missense DCLRE1C variant.

The germline gives CDR1 MNHEY, CDR2 SVGAGI. The CDR3 is 13 amino acids. In the PCR, 60 Vbeta and 13 Jbeta primers were used. Assay used: immunoSEQ multiplex PCR; TCRdb lists only in-frame clones, some missing. The sample lists 150,000 to 200,000 clones; around 81% were seen once. Source material: PBMCs. V gene TRBV6-5 combines with J gene TRBJ2-5; 7 nucleotides agree with TRBD1. The J call may not be correct, given that the DNA end is closer to TRBJ2-7. This TCR came from a man aged 18-30 years in good health and CMV-seronegative. CDR3 region: CALQRTGYHEQYF. The CDR3 DNA is TGTGCCCTCCAGCGGACAGGTTACCACGAGCAGTACTTC.